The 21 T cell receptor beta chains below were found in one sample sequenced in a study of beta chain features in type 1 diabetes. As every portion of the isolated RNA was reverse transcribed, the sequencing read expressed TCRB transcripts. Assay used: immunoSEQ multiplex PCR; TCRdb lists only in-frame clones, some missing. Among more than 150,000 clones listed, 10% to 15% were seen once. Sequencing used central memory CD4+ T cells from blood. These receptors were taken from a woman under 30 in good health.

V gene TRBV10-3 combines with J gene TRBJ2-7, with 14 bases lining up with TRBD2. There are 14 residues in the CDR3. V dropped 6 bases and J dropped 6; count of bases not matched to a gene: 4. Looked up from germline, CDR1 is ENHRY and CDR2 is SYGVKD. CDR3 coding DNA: TGTGCCATCAGCGGGACTAGCGGGAGAGGCGAGCAGTACTTC. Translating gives CAISGTSGRGEQYF.

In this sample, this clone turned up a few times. Written as DNA, the CDR3 is TGTGCCAGCAGTGATTGGACTAGCGGCACAGATACGCAGTATTTT. Translating gives CASSDWTSGTDTQYF. This chain links TRBV2 with TRBJ2-3, with 9 bases identical to TRBD2. Germline V gene sequence: CDR1 SNHLY, CDR2 FYNNEI. After removal of 3 bases from V and 1 base from J, the junction contained 2 bases not matched to a gene. The CDR3 contains 15 residues.

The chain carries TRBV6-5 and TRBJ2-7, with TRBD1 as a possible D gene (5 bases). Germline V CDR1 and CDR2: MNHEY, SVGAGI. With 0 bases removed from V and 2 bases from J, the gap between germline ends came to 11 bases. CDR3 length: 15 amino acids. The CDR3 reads CASSYSNWGTYEQYF. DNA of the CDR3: TGTGCCAGCAGTTACTCGAACTGGGGCACCTACGAGCAGTACTTC.

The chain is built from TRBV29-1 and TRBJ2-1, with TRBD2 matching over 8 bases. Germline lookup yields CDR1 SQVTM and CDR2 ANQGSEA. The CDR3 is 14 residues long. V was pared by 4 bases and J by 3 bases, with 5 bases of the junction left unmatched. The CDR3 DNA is TGCAGCGTTGGACGGGAGGGCCGCTACAATGAGCAGTTCTTC. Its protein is CSVGREGRYNEQFF.

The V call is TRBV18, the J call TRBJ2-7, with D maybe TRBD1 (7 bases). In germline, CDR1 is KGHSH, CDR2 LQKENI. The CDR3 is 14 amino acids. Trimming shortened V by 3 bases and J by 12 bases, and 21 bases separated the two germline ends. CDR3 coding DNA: TGTGCCAGCTCACCGGGGGACAGCCCTAAGGGGGGGTACTTC. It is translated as CASSPGDSPKGGYF.

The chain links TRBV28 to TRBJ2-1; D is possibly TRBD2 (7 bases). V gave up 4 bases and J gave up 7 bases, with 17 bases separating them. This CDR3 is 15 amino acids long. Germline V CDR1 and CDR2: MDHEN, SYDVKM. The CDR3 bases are TGTGCCAGCAGTTATGGGGGGGGCCGGTTAAATGAGCAGTTCTTC. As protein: CASSYGGGRLNEQFF.

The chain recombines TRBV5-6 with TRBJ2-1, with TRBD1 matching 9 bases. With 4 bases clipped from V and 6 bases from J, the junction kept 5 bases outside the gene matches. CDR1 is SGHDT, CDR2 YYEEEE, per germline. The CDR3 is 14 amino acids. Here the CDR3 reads CASSTRDRVNEQFF. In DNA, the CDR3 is TGTGCCAGCAGCACCCGGGACAGGGTCAATGAGCAGTTCTTC.

CDR3 bases: TGCGCCAGCAGCTTGGCTGGCAGTGGTGGCTACACCTTC. This sequence encodes CASSLAGSGGYTF. The chain carries TRBV5-1 and TRBJ1-2, with D uncertain. This CDR3 spans 13 amino acids. The V gene lost 0 bases and the J gene lost 7 bases, with 10 bases spanning the gap. CDR1 and CDR2 (germline): SGHRS, YFSETQ.

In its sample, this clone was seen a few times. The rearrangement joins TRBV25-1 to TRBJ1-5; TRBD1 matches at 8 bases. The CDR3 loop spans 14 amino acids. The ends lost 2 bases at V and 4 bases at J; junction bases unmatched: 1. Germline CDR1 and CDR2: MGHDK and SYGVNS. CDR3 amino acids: CASSERQGNQPQHF. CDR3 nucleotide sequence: TGTGCCAGCAGTGAAAGACAGGGGAATCAGCCCCAGCATTTT.

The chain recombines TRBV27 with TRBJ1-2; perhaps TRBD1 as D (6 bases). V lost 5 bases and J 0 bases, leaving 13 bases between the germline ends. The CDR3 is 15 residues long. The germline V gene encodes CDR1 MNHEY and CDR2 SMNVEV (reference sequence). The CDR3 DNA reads TGTGCCAGCAGTCTCCACAGGGAAGCTAACTATGGCTACACCTTC. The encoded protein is CASSLHREANYGYTF.

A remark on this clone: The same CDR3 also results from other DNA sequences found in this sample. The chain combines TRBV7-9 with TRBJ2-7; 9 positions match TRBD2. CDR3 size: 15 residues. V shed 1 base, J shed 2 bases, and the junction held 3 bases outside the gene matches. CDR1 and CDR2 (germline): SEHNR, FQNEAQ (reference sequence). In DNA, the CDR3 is TGTGCCAGCAGCTTAGGGCTAGCGGGGACCTACGAGCAGTACTTC. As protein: CASSLGLAGTYEQYF.

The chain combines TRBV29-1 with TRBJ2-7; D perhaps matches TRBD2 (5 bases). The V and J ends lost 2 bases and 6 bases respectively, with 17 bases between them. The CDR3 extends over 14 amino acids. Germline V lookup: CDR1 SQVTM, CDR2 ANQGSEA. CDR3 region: CSVESGPTAGEQYF. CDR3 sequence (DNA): TGCAGCGTTGAATCAGGACCCACGGCGGGCGAGCAGTACTTC.

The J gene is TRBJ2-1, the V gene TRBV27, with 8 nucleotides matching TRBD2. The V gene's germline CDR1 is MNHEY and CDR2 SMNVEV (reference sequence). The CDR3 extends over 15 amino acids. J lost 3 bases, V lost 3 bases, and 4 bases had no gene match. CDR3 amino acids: CASSFATSGYNEQFF. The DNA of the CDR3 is TGTGCCAGCAGTTTTGCTACTAGCGGCTACAATGAGCAGTTCTTC.

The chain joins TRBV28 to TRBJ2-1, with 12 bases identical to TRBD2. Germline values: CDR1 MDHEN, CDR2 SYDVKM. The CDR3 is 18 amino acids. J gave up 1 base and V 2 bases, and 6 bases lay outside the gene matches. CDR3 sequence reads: CASSLGASGRVSYNEQFF. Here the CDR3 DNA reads TGTGCCAGCAGTTTAGGAGCTAGCGGGAGGGTATCCTACAATGAGCAGTTCTTC.

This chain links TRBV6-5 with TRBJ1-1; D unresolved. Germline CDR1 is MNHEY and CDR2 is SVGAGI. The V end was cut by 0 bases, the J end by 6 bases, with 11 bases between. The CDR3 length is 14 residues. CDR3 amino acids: CASSYSPPLAEAFF. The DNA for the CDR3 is TGTGCCAGCAGTTACTCTCCCCCCTTAGCTGAAGCTTTCTTT.

In nucleotides, the CDR3 is TGTGCCAGCAGCTTAGGGGCAGGTCGGGGGGCTAACTATGGCTACACCTTC. Its protein is CASSLGAGRGANYGYTF. The gene calls are TRBV7-2 and TRBJ1-2, with a tentative D call TRBD1 (5 bases). The length of the CDR3 is 17 residues. Trimming shortened V by 1 base and J by 0 bases, and 15 bases separated the two germline ends. Germline V gene sequence: CDR1 SGHTA, CDR2 FQGNSA.

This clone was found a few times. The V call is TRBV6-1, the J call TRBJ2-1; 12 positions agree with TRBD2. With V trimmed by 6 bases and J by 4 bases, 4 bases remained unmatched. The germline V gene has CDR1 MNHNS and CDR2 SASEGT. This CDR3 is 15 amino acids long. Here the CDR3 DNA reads TGTGCCAGCAGGAAACTAGCGGGAGGATACAATGAGCAGTTCTTC. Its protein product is CASRKLAGGYNEQFF.

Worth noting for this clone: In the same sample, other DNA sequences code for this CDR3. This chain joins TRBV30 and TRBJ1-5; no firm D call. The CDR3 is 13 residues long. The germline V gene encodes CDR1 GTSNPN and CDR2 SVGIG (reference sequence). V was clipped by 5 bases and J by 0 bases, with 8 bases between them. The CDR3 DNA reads TGTGCCTGGTCGGGTGATAGCAATCAGCCCCAGCATTTT. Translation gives CAWSGDSNQPQHF. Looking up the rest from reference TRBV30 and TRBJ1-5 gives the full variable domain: SQTIHQWPATLVQPVGSPLSLECTVEGTSNPNLYWYRQAAGRGLQLLFYSVGIGQISSEVPQNLSASRPQDRQFILSSKKLLLSDSGFYLCAWSGDSNQPQHFGDGTRLSIL.

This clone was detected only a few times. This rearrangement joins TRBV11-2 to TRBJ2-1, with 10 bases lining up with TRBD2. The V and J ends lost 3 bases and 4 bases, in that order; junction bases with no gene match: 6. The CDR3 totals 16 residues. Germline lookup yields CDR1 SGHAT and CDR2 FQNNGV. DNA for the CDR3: TGTGCCAGCAGCTTGGTCAGGACTAGCGGATACAATGAGCAGTTCTTC. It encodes CASSLVRTSGYNEQFF.

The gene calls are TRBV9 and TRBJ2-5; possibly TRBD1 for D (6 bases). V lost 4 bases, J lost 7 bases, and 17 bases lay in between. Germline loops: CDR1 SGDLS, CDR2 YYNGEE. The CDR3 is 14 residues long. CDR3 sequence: CASSLGAGVGTQYF. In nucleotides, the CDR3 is TGTGCCAGCAGCTTAGGGGCAGGGGTCGGGACCCAGTACTTC.

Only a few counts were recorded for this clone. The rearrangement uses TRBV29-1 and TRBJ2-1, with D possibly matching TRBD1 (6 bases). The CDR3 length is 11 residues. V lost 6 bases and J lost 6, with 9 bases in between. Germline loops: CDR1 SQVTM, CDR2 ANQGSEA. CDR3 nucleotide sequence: TGCAGCGTGTCCAGGGGCAATGAGCAGTTCTTC. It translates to CSVSRGNEQFF.